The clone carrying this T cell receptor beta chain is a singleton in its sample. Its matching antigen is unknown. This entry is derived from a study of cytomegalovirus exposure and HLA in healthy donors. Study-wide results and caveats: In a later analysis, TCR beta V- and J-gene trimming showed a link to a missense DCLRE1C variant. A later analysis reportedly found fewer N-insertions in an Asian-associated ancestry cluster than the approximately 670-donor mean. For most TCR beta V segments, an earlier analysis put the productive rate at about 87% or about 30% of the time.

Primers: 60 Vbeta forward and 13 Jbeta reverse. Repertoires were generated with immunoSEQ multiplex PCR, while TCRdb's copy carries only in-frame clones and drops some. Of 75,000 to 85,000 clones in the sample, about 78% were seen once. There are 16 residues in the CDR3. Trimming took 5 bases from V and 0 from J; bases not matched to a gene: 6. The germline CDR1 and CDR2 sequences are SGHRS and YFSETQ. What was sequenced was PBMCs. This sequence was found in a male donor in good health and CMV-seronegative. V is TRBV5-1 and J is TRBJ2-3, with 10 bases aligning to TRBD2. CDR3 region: CASRPTSGISTDTQYF. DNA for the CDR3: TGCGCCAGCAGGCCAACTAGCGGGATTAGCACAGATACGCAGTATTTT.